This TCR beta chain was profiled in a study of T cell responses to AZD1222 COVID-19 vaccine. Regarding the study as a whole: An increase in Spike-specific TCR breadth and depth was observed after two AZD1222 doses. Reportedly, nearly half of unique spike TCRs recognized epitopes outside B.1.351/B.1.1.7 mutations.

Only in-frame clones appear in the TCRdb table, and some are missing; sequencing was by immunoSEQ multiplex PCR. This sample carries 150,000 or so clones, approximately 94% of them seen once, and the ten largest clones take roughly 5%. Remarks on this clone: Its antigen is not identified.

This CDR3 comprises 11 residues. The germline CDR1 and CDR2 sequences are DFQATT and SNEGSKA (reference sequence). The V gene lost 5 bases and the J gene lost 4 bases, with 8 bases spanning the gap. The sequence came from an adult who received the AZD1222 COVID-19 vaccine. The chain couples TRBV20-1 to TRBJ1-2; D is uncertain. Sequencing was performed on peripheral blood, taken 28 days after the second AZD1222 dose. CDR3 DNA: TGCAGTGCTGCTCGGCCCTATGGCTACACCTTC. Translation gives CSAARPYGYTF.